These T cell receptor beta chains were read from a single sample in a study of identical twins. MiXCR was run by TCRdb on the 5' RACE reads, yielding one entry per CDR3 protein. This sample carries 250,000 or so distinct CDR3 sequences, approximately 8% of them seen once, and the ten largest clones take over 5%. Another study also made use of these data, one on yellow fever vaccine responses in identical twins.

Input material: CD8+ T cells sorted from blood. These receptors were taken from a woman aged 18 to 35 in good health. The CDR3 runs from the conserved cysteine through the conserved F or W. The D gene is left open where the match is weak. Clone size is not always given. Where it is, it says once, few, many or a class for expanded clones.

D	V	size	J	DNA	CDR3
-	TRBV20-1	-	TRBJ1-5	TGCAGTGCTAGAAGGGTGGGGGAAAGCAATCAGCCCCAGCATTTT	CSARRVGESNQPQHF
-	TRBV11-2	many	TRBJ1-3	TGTGCCAGCAGCCGCAGGGGTTACGGAAACACCATATATTTT	CASSRRGYGNTIYF
-	TRBV24-1	many	TRBJ2-1	TGTGCCACCAGTGGGTGGGAGGAATCCAATGAGCAGTTCTTC	CATSGWEESNEQFF
TRBD2	TRBV18	-	TRBJ2-1	TGTGCCAGCTCTGCTAGCGGGGGGAACTACAATGAGCAGTTCTTC	CASSASGGNYNEQFF
TRBD2	TRBV11-3	-	TRBJ2-1	TGTGCCAGCAGCTTATTCCCCCTAGCGGACCTTCGCGGGCAGTTCTTC	CASSLFPLADLRGQFF
-	TRBV28	many	TRBJ1-5	TGTGCCAGCAGTTCAGCCAACGGGGACTTTAGCAATCAGCCCCAGCATTTT	CASSSANGDFSNQPQHF
-	TRBV19	many	TRBJ1-1	TGTGCCAGCTGCGCCTCCGGTCGGATGAACACTGAAGCTTTCTTT	CASCASGRMNTEAFF
-	TRBV7-8	-	TRBJ2-3	TGTGCCAGCAGCTTGGTCGGGGGACCGAACACAGATACGCAGTATTTT	CASSLVGGPNTDTQYF
TRBD1	TRBV14	-	TRBJ2-5	TGTGCCAGCAGCCAAGATATCAGGGGGCGAGAACAAGAGACCCAGTACTTC	CASSQDIRGREQETQYF
-	TRBV6-1	few	TRBJ2-3	TGTGCCAGCAGTGGTGGCCAGGGTCTCACAGATACGCAGTATTTT	CASSGGQGLTDTQYF
TRBD2	TRBV29-1	-	TRBJ2-1	TGCAGCGCCGAGGGGCGGGAGGGTGGTTACAATGAGCAGTTCTTC	CSAEGREGGYNEQFF
TRBD1	TRBV28	few	TRBJ1-2	TGTGCCAGCAGTTTGGACAGGGATCCCTATGGCTACACCTTC	CASSLDRDPYGYTF
TRBD2	TRBV7-6	many	TRBJ2-1	TGTGCCAGCAGCTCCGACCATAGCGGGAGAGGGAATGAGCAGTTCTTC	CASSSDHSGRGNEQFF
TRBD1	TRBV9	few	TRBJ2-7	TGTGCCAGCAGCCCCCCAGGGGGACCCTACGAGCAGTACTTC	CASSPPGGPYEQYF
-	TRBV29-1	few	TRBJ1-2	TGCAGCGTTGAAGATCGGTCCGATCCCTATGGCTACACCTTC	CSVEDRSDPYGYTF
-	TRBV7-9	many	TRBJ2-2	TGTGCCAGCAGCTTAGTAGCAGGCGATACCGGGGAGCTGTTTTTT	CASSLVAGDTGELFF
-	TRBV4-1	many	TRBJ2-1	TGCGCCAGCAGCCAAGTTTCCGGGGCCGGCTACTCCTACAATGAGCAGTTCTTC	CASSQVSGAGYSYNEQFF